This T cell receptor (beta chain) was retrieved from a study of cytomegalovirus exposure and HLA in healthy donors. For the study at large: Earlier findings included approximately 120 million unique TCR beta sequences obtained from 170 million or so T cells. Study-wide results and limits: A few CMV-associated chains were confirmed in vitro to be specific for CMV antigens. It was only CMV serostatus that was available as immune exposure information.

Sampled while nominally healthy, donors likely had unrecorded immune exposures. V shed 2 bases and J shed 5 bases, with 12 bases lying between them. Germline V gene sequence: CDR1 ENHRY, CDR2 SYGVKD. The CDR3 runs to 14 residues. Remarks on this clone: Its antigen remains unknown.

60 Vbeta and 13 Jbeta primers were used in PCR. Only in-frame clones appear in the TCRdb table, and some are missing; sequencing was by immunoSEQ multiplex PCR. The sample carries fewer than 150,000 clones, more than 80% recorded once. This chain uses TRBV10-3 with TRBJ1-2; D is possibly TRBD1 (6 bases). Input material: PBMCs. The sequence was obtained from a man aged 35 to 55 in good health and CMV-seronegative. The CDR3 nucleotides are TGTGCCATCAGTGAGAACCCAGGGGCGTATGGCTACACCTTC. As protein: CAISENPGAYGYTF.